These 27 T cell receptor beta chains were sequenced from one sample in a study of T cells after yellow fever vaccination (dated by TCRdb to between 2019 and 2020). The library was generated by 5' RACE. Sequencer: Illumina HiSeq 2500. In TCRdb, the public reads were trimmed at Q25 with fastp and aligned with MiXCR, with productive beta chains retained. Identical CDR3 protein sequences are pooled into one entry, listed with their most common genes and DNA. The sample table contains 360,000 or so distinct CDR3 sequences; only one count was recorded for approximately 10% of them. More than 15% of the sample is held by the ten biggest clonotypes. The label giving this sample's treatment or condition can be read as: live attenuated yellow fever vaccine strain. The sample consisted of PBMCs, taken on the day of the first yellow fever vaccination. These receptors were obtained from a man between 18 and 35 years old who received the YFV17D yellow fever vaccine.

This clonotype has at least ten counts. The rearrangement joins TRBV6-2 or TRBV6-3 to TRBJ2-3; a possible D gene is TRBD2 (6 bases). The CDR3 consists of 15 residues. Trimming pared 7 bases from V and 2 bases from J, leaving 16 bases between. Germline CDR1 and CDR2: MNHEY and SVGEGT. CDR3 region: CASTRTTSPTDTQYF. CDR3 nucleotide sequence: TGTGCCAGCACTCGGACTACATCACCCACAGATACGCAGTATTTT.

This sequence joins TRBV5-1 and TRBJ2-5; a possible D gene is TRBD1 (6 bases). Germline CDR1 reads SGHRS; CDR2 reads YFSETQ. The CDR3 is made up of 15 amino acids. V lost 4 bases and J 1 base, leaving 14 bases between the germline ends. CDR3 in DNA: TGCGCCAGCAGCGCCGGGCAGGGGCCCCAAGAGACCCAGTACTTC. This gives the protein CASSAGQGPQETQYF.

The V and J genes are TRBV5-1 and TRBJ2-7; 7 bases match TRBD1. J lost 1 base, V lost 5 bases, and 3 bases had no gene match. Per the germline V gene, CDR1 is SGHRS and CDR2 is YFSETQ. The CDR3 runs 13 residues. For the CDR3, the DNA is TGCGCCAGCAGGGGGACAGCTTCCTACGAGCAGTACTTC. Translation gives CASRGTASYEQYF.

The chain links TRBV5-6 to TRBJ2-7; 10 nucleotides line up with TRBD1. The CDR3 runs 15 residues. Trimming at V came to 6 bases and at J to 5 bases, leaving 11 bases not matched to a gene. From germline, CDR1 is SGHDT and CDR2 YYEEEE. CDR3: CASTSRDRGADEQYF. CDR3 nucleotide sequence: TGTGCCAGCACCTCCCGGGACAGGGGAGCGGACGAGCAGTACTTC.

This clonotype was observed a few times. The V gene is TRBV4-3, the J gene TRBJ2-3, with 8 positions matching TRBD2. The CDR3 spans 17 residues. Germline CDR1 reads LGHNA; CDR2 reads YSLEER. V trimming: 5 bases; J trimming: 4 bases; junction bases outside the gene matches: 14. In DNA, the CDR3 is TGCGCCAGCAGCTACAAGGTTGGTAGCGGGGAGCCAGATACGCAGTATTTT. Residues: CASSYKVGSGEPDTQYF.

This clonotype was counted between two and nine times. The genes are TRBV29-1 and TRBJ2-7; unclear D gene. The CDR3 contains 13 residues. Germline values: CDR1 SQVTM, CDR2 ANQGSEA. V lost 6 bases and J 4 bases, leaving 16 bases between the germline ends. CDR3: CSVSSEPLYEQYV. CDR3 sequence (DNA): TGCAGCGTGAGCTCGGAGCCCCTTTACGAGCAGTACGTC.

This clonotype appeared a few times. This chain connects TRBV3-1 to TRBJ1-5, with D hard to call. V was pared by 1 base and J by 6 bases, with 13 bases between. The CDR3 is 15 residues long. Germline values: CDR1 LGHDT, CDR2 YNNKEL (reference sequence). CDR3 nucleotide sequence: TGTGCCAGCAGCCAAGGCCCACTAAACAGTCAGCCCCAGCATTTT. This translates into CASSQGPLNSQPQHF.

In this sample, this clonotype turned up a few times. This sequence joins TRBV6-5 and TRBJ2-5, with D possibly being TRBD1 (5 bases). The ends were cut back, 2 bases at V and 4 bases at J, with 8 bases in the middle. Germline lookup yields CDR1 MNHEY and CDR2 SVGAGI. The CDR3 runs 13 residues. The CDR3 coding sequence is TGTGCCAGCAGTTACGACAGAGGAGAGACCCAGTACTTC. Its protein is CASSYDRGETQYF.

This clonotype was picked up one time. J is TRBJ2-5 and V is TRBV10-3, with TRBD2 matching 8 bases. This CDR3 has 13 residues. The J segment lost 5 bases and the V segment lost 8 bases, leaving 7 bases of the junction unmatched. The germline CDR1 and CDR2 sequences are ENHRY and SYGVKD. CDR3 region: CAIGAGGTETQYF. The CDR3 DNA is TGTGCCATCGGGGCGGGGGGAACGGAGACCCAGTACTTC.

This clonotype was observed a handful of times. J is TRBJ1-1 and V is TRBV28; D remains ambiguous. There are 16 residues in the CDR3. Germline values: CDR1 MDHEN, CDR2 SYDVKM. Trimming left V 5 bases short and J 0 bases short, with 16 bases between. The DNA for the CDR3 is TGTGCCAGCAGTCTAGGGTTGGGCCCGGTGAACACTGAAGCTTTCTTT. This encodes CASSLGLGPVNTEAFF.

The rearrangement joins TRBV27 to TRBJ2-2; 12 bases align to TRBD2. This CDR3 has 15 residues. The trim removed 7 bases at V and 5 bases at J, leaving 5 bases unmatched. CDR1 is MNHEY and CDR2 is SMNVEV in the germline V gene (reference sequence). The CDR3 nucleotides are TGTGCCAGCAACTTACTAGCGGGGGGAACCGGGGAGCTGTTTTTT. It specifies CASNLLAGGTGELFF.

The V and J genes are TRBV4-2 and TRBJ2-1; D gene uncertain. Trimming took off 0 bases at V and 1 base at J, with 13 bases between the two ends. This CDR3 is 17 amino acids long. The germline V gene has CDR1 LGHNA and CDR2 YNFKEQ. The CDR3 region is CASSQDIPTRSYNEQFF. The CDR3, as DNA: TGTGCCAGCAGCCAAGATATCCCTACGAGGTCCTACAATGAGCAGTTCTTC.

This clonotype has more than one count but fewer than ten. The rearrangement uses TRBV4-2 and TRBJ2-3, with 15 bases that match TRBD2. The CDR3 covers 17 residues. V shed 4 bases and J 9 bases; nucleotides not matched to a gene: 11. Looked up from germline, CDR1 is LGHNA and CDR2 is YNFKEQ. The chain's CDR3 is CASSPSAGTSGGRTQYF. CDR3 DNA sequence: TGTGCCAGCAGCCCAAGCGCCGGGACTAGCGGGGGGAGAACGCAGTATTTT.

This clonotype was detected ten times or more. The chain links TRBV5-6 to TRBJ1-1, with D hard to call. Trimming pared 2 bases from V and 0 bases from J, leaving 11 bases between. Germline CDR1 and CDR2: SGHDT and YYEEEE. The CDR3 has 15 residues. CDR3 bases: TGTGCCAGCAGCTTTGGACCGGTTTTGAACACTGAAGCTTTCTTT. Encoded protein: CASSFGPVLNTEAFF.

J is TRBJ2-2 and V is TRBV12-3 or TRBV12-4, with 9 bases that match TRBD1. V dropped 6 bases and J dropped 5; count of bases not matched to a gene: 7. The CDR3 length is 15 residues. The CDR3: CASREQGATTGELFF. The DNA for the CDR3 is TGTGCCAGCAGAGAACAGGGGGCCACGACCGGGGAGCTGTTTTTT.

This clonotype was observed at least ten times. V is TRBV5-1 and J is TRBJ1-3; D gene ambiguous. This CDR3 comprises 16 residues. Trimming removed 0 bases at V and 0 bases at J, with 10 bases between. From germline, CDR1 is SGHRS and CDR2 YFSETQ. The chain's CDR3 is CASSLGADFSGNTIYF. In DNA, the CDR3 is TGCGCCAGCAGCTTGGGGGCTGACTTCTCTGGAAACACCATATATTTT.

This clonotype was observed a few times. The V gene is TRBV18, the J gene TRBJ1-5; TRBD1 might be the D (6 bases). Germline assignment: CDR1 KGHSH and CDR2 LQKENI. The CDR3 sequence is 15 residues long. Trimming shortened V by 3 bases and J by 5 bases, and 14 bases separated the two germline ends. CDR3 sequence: CASSPTGGRDQPQHF. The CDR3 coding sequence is TGTGCCAGCTCACCGACAGGAGGTCGCGATCAGCCCCAGCATTTT.

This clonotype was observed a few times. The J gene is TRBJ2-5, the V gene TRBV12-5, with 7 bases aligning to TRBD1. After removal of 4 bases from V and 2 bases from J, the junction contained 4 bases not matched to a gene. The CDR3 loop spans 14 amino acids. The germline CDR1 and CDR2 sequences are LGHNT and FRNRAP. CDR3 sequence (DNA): TGTGCTAGTGGTTGGGGGACAGCTCAAGAGACCCAGTACTTC. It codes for CASGWGTAQETQYF.

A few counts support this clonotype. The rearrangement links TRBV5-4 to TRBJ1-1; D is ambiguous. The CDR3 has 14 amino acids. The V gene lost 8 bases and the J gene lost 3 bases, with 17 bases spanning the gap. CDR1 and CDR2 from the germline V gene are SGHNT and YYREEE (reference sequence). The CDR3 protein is CASRIINQDTEAFF. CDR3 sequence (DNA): TGTGCCAGTCGCATAATAAATCAGGACACTGAAGCTTTCTTT.

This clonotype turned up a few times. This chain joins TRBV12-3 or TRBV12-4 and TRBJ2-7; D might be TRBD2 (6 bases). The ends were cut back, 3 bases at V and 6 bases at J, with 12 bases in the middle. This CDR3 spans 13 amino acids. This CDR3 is CASSLGLDREQYF. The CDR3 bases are TGTGCCAGCAGTTTGGGACTGGATCGCGAGCAGTACTTC.

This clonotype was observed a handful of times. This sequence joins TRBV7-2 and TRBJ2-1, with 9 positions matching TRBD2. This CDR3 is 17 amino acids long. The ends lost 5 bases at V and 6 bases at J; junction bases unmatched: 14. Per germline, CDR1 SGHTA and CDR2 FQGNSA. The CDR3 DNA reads TGTGCCAGCAGCGCACTTGCGGGGGGGCCCTTAGGCAATGAGCAGTTCTTC. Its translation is CASSALAGGPLGNEQFF.

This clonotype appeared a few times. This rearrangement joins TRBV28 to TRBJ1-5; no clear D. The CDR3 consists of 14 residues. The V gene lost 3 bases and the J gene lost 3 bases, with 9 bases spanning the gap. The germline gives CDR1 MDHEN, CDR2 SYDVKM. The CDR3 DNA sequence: TGTGCCAGCAGTTTCTCTCAACACAATCAGCCCCAGCATTTT. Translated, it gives CASSFSQHNQPQHF.

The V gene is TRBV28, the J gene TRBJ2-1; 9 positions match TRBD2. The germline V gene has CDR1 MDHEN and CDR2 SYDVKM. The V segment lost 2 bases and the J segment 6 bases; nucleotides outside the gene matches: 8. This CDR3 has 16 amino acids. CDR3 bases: TGTGCCAGCAGTTTAGCCGCAGCGGGGGGCTCCAATGAGCAGTTCTTC. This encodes CASSLAAAGGSNEQFF.

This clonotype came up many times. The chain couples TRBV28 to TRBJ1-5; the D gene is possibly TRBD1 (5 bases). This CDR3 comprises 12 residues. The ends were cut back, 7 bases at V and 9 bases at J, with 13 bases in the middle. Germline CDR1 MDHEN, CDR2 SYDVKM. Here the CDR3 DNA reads TGTGCCAGCACCTCGGGGGGGTTGCCCCAGCATTTT. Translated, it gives CASTSGGLPQHF.

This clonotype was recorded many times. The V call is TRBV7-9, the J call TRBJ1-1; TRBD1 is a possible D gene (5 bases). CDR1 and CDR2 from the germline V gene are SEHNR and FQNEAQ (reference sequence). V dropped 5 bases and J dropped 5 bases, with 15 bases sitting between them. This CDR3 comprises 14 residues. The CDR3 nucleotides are TGTGCCAGCAGCATACAGGTTGAGGGGACTGAAGCTTTCTTT. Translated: CASSIQVEGTEAFF.

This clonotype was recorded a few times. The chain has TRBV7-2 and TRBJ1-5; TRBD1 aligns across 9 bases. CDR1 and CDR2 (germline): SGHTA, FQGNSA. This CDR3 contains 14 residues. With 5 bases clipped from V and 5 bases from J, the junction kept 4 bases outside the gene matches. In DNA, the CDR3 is TGTGCCAGCAGCCCACAGGGGGCCTATCAGCCCCAGCATTTT. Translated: CASSPQGAYQPQHF.

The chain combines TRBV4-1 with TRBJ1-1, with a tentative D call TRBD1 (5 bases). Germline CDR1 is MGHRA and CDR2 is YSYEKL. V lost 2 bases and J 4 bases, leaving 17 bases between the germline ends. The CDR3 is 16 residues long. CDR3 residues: CASSQYAQGFGTEAFF. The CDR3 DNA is TGCGCCAGCAGCCAATATGCCCAGGGATTTGGCACTGAAGCTTTCTTT.